This T cell receptor (beta chain) is from a study of OX40 agonist ivuxolimab in advanced cancers. Study results and caveats: CD4+ and CD8+ T cells in blood underwent clonal expansion by week 6 at 0.1 to 3.0 mg/kg. Undetermined was the antigen specificity of the expanded peripheral T cells.

For this clone: Its target is not known. The sample holds other DNA sequences that translate to the same CDR3.

CDR1 and CDR2 from the germline V gene are KGHSH and LQKENI. V gave up 3 bases and J gave up 0 bases, with 1 base separating them. This CDR3 region has 12 residues. The protocol was immunoSEQ multiplex PCR, while the TCRdb copy is restricted to in-frame clones and leaves out a portion. The profile shows over 60,000 clones, roughly nine tenths of them singletons. The receptor's source is an adult with an advanced solid tumor such as melanoma, head and neck, liver or kidney cancer. This specimen was CD4+ or CD8+ T cells sorted from blood, taken in a trial of the OX40 agonist ivuxolimab. The V and J genes are TRBV18 and TRBJ2-3; D not certain. The CDR3 loop is CASSPSTDTQYF. The CDR3 region has the DNA TGTGCCAGCTCACCGAGCACAGATACGCAGTATTTT.